The T cell receptor beta chain described here comes from a study of OX40 agonist ivuxolimab in advanced cancers. Worth noting for this clone: Its cognate antigen is unknown.

Patients had blood sampled at baseline and again on cycle 4 day 1 and cycle 7 day 1. Points from the study as a whole: People who partly responded at 0.1-3.0 mg/kg had some of the least clonal expansion seen. Antigen specificity remained undetermined for the expanded peripheral T cells. Clonal expansion by week 6 occurred in CD4+ and CD8+ blood T cells (at 0.1 to 3.0 mg/kg).

Repertoires were generated with immunoSEQ multiplex PCR, while TCRdb's copy carries only in-frame clones and drops some. The sample shows some 70,000 clones, around 81% of them seen only once. Sequenced material: CD4+ or CD8+ T cells sorted from blood, taken in a trial of the OX40 agonist ivuxolimab. This receptor was obtained from an adult with an advanced solid tumor such as melanoma, head and neck, liver or kidney cancer.

The CDR3 DNA is TGTGCCAGCAGCCTGGGACTGGGGACCTACGAGCAGTACTTC. Its protein is CASSLGLGTYEQYF. This rearrangement joins TRBV7-2 to TRBJ2-7; D possibly corresponds to TRBD2 (6 bases). The CDR3 is 14 amino acids. V lost 5 bases, J lost 2 bases, and 13 bases lay in between. Germline lookup yields CDR1 SGHTA and CDR2 FQGNSA.